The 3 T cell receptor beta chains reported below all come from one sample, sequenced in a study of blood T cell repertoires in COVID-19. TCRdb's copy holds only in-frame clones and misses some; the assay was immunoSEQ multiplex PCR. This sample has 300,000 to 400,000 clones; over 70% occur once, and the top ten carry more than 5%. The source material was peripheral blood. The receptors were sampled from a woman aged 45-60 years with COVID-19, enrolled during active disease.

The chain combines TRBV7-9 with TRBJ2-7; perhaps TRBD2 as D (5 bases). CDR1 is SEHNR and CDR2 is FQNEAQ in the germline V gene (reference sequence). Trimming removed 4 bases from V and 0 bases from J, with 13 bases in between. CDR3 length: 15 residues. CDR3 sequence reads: CASSSEGHRSYEQYF. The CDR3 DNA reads TGTGCCAGCAGCTCTGAGGGTCACCGCTCCTACGAGCAGTACTTC.

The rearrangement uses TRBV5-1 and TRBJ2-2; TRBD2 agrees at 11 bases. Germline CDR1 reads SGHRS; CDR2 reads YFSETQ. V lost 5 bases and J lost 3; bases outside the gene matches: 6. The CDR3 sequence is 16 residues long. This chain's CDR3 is CASRSPGLADTGELFF. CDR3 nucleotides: TGCGCCAGCAGGTCCCCGGGACTAGCGGACACCGGGGAGCTGTTTTTT.

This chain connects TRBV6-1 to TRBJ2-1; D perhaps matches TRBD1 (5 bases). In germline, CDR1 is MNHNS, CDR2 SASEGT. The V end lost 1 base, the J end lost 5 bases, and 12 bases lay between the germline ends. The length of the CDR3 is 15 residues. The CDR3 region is CASSEVVQGHNEQFF. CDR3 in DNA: TGTGCCAGCAGTGAAGTAGTGCAGGGTCACAATGAGCAGTTCTTC.